Below, 17 T cell receptor beta chains from the same sample are listed, as sequenced in a study of sequential checkpoint blockade in melanoma. The treatment: randomized to nivolumab then ipilimumab (arm A) or the reverse (arm B). Assay used: immunoSEQ multiplex PCR; TCRdb lists only in-frame clones, some missing. The sample records fewer than 30,000 clones, about 83% being singletons. Specimen: CD8+ T cells sorted from blood (inferred from file names), collected from a patient given nivolumab and ipilimumab in sequence. The origin of the receptors is a human donor with melanoma.

The genes are TRBV28 and TRBJ2-5; no clear D gene. From germline, CDR1 is MDHEN and CDR2 SYDVKM. The CDR3 length is 16 residues. Between the trimmed V and J ends, which lost 6 bases and 0 bases, there was a span of 17 bases. The CDR3 nucleotides are TGTGCCAGCAGGGGTTGCGGCTTCTACTACCAAGAGACCCAGTACTTC. Its translation is CASRGCGFYYQETQYF.

V is TRBV27 and J is TRBJ2-7, with TRBD1 matching over 9 bases. The CDR3 loop spans 15 amino acids. The germline CDR1 and CDR2 sequences are MNHEY and SMNVEV (reference sequence). Germline trimming cut 5 bases from V and 1 base from J; bases unmatched to any gene: 6. CDR3 sequence: CASSGSGQGSYEQYF. The CDR3, as DNA: TGTGCCAGCAGTGGTTCGGGACAGGGTTCCTACGAGCAGTACTTC.

The chain has TRBV5-6 and TRBJ2-1; the match to TRBD1 covers 9 bases. V trimming: 3 bases; J trimming: 8 bases; junction bases outside the gene matches: 0. CDR1 is SGHDT and CDR2 is YYEEEE in the germline V gene. This CDR3 contains 12 residues. The CDR3 bases are TGTGCCAGCAGCTGGACAGGGGATGAGCAGTTCTTC. It yields the protein CASSWTGDEQFF.

This clone has a handful of counts. This chain uses TRBV6-4 with TRBJ2-2, with D possibly TRBD1 on 5 matching bases. The V and J ends lost 2 bases and 3 bases respectively, with 7 bases between them. The germline V gene encodes CDR1 MRHNA and CDR2 SNTAGT. This CDR3 region has 14 residues. CDR3 sequence: CASSDRGDTGELFF. CDR3 DNA: TGTGCCAGCAGTGACAGGGGTGACACCGGGGAGCTGTTTTTT.

This chain joins TRBV15 and TRBJ1-5; no clear D. CDR1 is LNHNV, CDR2 YYDKDF, per germline (reference sequence). CDR3 length equals 12 residues. The ends were cut back, 3 bases at V and 9 bases at J, with 9 bases in the middle. The CDR3 bases are TGTGCCACCAGCAGTGGAGACGGGCCCCAGCATTTT. It codes for CATSSGDGPQHF.

J is TRBJ2-1 and V is TRBV10-3, with D maybe TRBD2 (5 bases). The ends were cut back, 8 bases at V and 9 bases at J, with 20 bases in the middle. The CDR3 is 14 residues long. Germline CDR1 and CDR2: ENHRY and SYGVKD. CDR3 sequence (DNA): TGTGCCATCTCACCGGACTCCCCACTCGGTGAGCAGTTCTTC. It is translated as CAISPDSPLGEQFF.

The V gene is TRBV5-1, the J gene TRBJ2-7, with 7 nucleotides matching TRBD1. This CDR3 contains 14 residues. V lost 0 bases and J lost 2; bases outside the gene matches: 2. From germline, CDR1 is SGHRS and CDR2 YFSETQ. CDR3 loop: CASSLAGQTYEQYF. The CDR3 bases are TGCGCCAGCAGCTTGGCGGGACAGACCTACGAGCAGTACTTC.

The count of this clone is one. V gene TRBV27 combines with J gene TRBJ2-3, with TRBD2 matching over 7 bases. Germline assignment: CDR1 MNHEY and CDR2 SMNVEV (reference sequence). J lost 4 bases, V lost 6 bases, and 7 bases had no gene match. The CDR3 has 14 residues. DNA for the CDR3: TGTGCCAGCAGCCCGTGGGGGGGGGCAGATACGCAGTATTTT. Protein sequence: CASSPWGGADTQYF.

V is TRBV2 and J is TRBJ2-7, with D possibly TRBD2 on 5 matching bases. There are 14 residues in the CDR3. The V gene's germline CDR1 is SNHLY and CDR2 FYNNEI. Trimming shortened V by 0 bases and J by 0 bases, and 6 bases separated the two germline ends. CDR3 sequence reads: CASSEAGSSYEQYF. The CDR3, as DNA: TGTGCCAGCAGTGAAGCTGGGAGCTCCTACGAGCAGTACTTC.

V usage is TRBV27 and J usage is TRBJ2-3; tentative D call: TRBD1 (5 bases). V dropped 7 bases and J dropped 3 bases, with 17 bases sitting between them. The CDR3 contains 15 residues. Germline V gives CDR1 MNHEY, CDR2 SMNVEV (reference sequence). CDR3 coding DNA: TGTGCCAGCAAATCTGGGGCAGGGTGGACAGATACGCAGTATTTT. It is translated as CASKSGAGWTDTQYF.

CDR3 protein: CASSPRVGQETQYF. For the CDR3, the DNA is TGTGCCAGCAGCCCGCGGGTGGGGCAAGAGACCCAGTACTTC. V gene TRBV4-2 combines with J gene TRBJ2-5, with D possibly TRBD2 on 5 matching bases. CDR1 LGHNA and CDR2 YNFKEQ come from the germline V gene. Trimming left V 4 bases short and J 2 bases short, with 11 bases between. This CDR3 has 14 amino acids.

The V gene is TRBV19, the J gene TRBJ2-1, with 7 bases fitting TRBD1. The ends lost 3 bases at V and 9 bases at J; junction bases unmatched: 5. This CDR3 has 13 residues. Looked up from germline, CDR1 is LNHDA and CDR2 is SQIVND (reference sequence). CDR3 residues: CASSIDRVAEQFF. Written as DNA, the CDR3 is TGTGCCAGTAGTATCGACAGGGTGGCTGAGCAGTTCTTC.

The chain has TRBV5-1 and TRBJ2-7; 8 bases line up with TRBD1. The CDR3 has 13 amino acids. Germline CDR1 is SGHRS and CDR2 is YFSETQ. V dropped 4 bases and J dropped 3; count of bases not matched to a gene: 3. The CDR3 DNA follows: TGCGCCAGCAGCCGCGGACAGGGCTACGAGCAGTACTTC. Translation gives CASSRGQGYEQYF.

The V and J genes are TRBV7-9 and TRBJ1-4, with 7 bases aligning to TRBD1. The junction had 11 bases not matched to a gene; V was cut back by 6 bases and J by 1 base. The CDR3 spans 17 residues. Germline CDR1 is SEHNR and CDR2 is FQNEAQ (reference sequence). CDR3 sequence reads: CASSFHRGLLTNEKLFF. The CDR3 DNA sequence: TGTGCCAGCAGTTTCCACAGGGGCTTGCTAACTAATGAAAAACTGTTTTTT.

The chain couples TRBV5-1 to TRBJ2-4; a weak D match, TRBD1 (6 bases). The ends were cut back, 4 bases at V and 0 bases at J, with 17 bases in the middle. Germline values: CDR1 SGHRS, CDR2 YFSETQ. The CDR3 loop spans 17 amino acids. The DNA for the CDR3 is TGCGCCAGCAGCGGGGGCCCCCCAGACTCAGCCAAAAACATTCAGTACTTC. Its translation: CASSGGPPDSAKNIQYF. The complete variable domain, with remaining parts taken from reference TRBV5-1 and TRBJ2-4, reads KAGVTQTPRYLIKTRGQQVTLSCSPISGHRSVSWYQQTPGQGLQFLFEYFSETQRNKGNFPGRFSGRQFSNSRSEMNVSTLELGDSALYLCASSGGPPDSAKNIQYFGAGTRLSVL.

V and J are TRBV6-5 and TRBJ1-1; 8 positions match TRBD1. V trimming: 6 bases; J trimming: 5 bases; junction bases outside the gene matches: 8. Germline-derived CDR1 and CDR2 are MNHEY and SVGAGI. There are 14 residues in the CDR3. In DNA form, the CDR3 reads TGTGCCAGCAGCACGGGACAGGCTAGGACTGAAGCTTTCTTT. The encoded protein is CASSTGQARTEAFF.

The gene calls are TRBV6-6 and TRBJ2-1, with 8 bases aligning to TRBD2. Looked up from germline, CDR1 is MNHNY and CDR2 is SVGAGI (reference sequence). This CDR3 is built from 16 residues. The J segment lost 6 bases and the V segment lost 0 bases, leaving 7 bases of the junction unmatched. The CDR3 bases are TGTGCCAGCAGTTACTCGCGGGGGGCGGGGTCCAATGAGCAGTTCTTC. Its protein product is CASSYSRGAGSNEQFF.